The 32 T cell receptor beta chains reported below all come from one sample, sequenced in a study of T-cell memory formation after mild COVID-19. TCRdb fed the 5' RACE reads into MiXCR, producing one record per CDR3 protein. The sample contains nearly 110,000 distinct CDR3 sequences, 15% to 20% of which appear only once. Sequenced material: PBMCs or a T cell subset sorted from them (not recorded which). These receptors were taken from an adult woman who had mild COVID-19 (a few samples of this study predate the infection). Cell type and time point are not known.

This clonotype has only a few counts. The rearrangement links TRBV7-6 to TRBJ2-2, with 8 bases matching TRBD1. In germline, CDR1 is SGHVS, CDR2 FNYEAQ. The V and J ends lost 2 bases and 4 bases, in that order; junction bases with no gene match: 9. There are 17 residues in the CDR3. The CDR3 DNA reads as TGTGCCAGCAGCTTATCACAGGGGGGTTATTCCACCGGGGAGCTGTTTTTT. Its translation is CASSLSQGGYSTGELFF. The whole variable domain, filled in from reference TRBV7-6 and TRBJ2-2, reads GAGVSQSPRYKVTKRGQDVALRCDPISGHVSLYWYRQALGQGPEFLTYFNYEAQQDKSGLPNDRFSAERPEGSISTLTIQRTEQRDSAMYRCASSLSQGGYSTGELFFGEGSRLTVL.

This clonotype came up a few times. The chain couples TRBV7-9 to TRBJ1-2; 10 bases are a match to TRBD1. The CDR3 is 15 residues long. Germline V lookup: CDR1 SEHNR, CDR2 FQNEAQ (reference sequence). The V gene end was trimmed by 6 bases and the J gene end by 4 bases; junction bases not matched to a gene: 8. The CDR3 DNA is TGTGCCAGCAGTGACAGGGGGCTGCAGGTCTATGGCTACACCTTC. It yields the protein CASSDRGLQVYGYTF. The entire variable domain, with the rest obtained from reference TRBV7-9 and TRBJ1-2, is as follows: DTGVSQNPRHKITKRGQNVTFRCDPISEHNRLYWYRQTLGQGPEFLTYFQNEAQLEKSRLLSDRFSAERPKGSFSTLEIQRTEQGDSAMYLCASSDRGLQVYGYTFGSGTRLTVV.

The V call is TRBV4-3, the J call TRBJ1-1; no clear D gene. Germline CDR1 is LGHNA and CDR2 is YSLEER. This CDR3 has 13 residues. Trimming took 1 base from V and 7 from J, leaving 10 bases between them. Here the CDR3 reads CASSQARAVEAFF. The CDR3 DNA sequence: TGCGCCAGCAGCCAAGCCCGGGCAGTTGAAGCTTTCTTT.

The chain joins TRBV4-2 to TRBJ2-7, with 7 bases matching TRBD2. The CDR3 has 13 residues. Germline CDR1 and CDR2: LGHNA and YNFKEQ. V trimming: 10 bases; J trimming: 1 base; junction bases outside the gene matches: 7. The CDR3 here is CATGASGSYEQYF. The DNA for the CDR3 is TGTGCCACCGGGGCTAGCGGTTCCTACGAGCAGTACTTC.

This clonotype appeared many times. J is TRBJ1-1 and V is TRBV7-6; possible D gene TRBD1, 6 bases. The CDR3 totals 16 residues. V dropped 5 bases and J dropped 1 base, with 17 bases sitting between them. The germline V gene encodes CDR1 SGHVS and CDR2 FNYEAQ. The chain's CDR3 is CASSHPPQGSNTEAFF. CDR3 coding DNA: TGTGCCAGCAGCCACCCTCCTCAGGGGTCGAACACTGAAGCTTTCTTT.

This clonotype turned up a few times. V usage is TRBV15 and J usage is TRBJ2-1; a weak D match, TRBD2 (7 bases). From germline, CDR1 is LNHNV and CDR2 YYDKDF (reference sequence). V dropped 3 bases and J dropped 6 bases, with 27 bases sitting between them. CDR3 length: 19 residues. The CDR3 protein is CATSRNTHRASGGGNEQFF. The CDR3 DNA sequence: TGTGCCACCAGCAGGAATACACACCGCGCTAGCGGAGGGGGCAATGAGCAGTTCTTC. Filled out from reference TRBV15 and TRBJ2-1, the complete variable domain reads DAMVIQNPRYQVTQFGKPVTLSCSQTLNHNVMYWYQQKSSQAPKLLFHYYDKDFNNEADTPDNFQSRRPNTSFCFLDIRSPGLGDTAMYLCATSRNTHRASGGGNEQFFGPGTRLTVL.

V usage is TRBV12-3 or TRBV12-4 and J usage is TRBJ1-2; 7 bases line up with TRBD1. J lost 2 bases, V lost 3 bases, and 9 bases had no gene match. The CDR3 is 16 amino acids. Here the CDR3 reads CASSFTRDSRNYGYTF. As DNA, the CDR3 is TGTGCCAGCAGTTTCACCCGGGACAGCCGAAACTATGGCTACACCTTC.

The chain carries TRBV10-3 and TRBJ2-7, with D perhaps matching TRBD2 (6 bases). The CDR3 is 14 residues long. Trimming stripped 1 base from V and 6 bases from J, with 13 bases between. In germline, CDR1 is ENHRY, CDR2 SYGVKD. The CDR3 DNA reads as TGTGCCATCAGTGAGTGGAGGGCAGAGGGCGAGCAGTACTTC. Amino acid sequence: CAISEWRAEGEQYF.

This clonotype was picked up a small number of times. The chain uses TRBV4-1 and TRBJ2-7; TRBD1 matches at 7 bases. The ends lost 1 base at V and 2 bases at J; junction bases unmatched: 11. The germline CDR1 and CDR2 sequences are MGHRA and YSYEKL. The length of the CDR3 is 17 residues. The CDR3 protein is CASSQGGSGTAAYEQYF. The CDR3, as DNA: TGCGCCAGCAGCCAAGGAGGCTCCGGGACAGCCGCCTACGAGCAGTACTTC.

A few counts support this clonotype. The CDR3 bases are TGTGCCAGCAGCATGTGGGAGCTGTTTTTT. Its protein is CASSMWELFF. The gene calls are TRBV7-9 and TRBJ2-2; D is ambiguous. This CDR3 comprises 10 residues. Trimming stripped 5 bases from V and 9 bases from J, with 4 bases between. Germline V lookup: CDR1 SEHNR, CDR2 FQNEAQ (reference sequence).

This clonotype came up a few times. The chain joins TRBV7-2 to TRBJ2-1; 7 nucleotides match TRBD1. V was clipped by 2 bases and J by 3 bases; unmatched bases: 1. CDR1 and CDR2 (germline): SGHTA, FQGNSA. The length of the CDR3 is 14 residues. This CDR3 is CASSLWDSYNEQFF. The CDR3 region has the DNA TGTGCCAGCAGCTTATGGGACAGCTACAATGAGCAGTTCTTC.

CDR3 region: CASSWDGSYEQYF. In nucleotides, the CDR3 is TGCGCCAGCAGCTGGGACGGATCGTACGAGCAGTACTTC. This chain uses TRBV5-1 with TRBJ2-7, with D possibly being TRBD1 or TRBD2 (5 bases each). There are 13 residues in the CDR3. Trimming took off 3 bases at V and 4 bases at J, with 11 bases between the two ends. From germline, CDR1 is SGHRS and CDR2 YFSETQ. Using reference TRBV5-1 and TRBJ2-7 for the parts outside the CDR3, the full variable domain is KAGVTQTPRYLIKTRGQQVTLSCSPISGHRSVSWYQQTPGQGLQFLFEYFSETQRNKGNFPGRFSGRQFSNSRSEMNVSTLELGDSALYLCASSWDGSYEQYFGPGTRLTVT.

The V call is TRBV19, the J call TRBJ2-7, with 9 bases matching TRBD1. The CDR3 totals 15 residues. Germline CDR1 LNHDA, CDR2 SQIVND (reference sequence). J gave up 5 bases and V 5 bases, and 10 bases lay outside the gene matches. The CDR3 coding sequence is TGTGCCAGTAGTCCCTGGACAGGGGAGGTCCACGAGCAGTACTTC. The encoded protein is CASSPWTGEVHEQYF.

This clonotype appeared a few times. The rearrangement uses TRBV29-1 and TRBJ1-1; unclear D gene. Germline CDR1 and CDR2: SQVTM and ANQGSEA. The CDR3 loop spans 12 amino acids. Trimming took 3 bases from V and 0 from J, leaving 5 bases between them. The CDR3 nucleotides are TGCAGCGTTGACCGGATGAACACTGAAGCTTTCTTT. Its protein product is CSVDRMNTEAFF.

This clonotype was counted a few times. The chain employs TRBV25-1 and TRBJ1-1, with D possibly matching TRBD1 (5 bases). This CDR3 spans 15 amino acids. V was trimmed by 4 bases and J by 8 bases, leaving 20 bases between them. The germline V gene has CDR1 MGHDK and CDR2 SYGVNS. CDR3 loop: CASSGYRDPSPEAFF. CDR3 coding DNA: TGTGCCAGCAGTGGGTACCGGGACCCCAGCCCGGAAGCTTTCTTT. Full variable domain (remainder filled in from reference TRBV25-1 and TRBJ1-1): EADIYQTPRYLVIGTGKKITLECSQTMGHDKMYWYQQDPGMELHLIHYSYGVNSTEKGDLSSESTVSRIRTEHFPLTLESARPSHTSQYLCASSGYRDPSPEAFFGQGTRLTVV.

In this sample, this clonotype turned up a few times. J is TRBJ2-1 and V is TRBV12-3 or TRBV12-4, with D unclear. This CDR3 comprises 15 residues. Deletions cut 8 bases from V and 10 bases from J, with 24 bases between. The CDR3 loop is CASLQRSRYLGEQFF. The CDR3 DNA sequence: TGTGCCAGCCTCCAGAGGTCACGGTATCTGGGGGAGCAGTTCTTC.

DNA for the CDR3: TGTGCCAGCAGTGAATCGTCGGCCGGACCGTACCAAGAGACCCAGTACTTC. It translates to CASSESSAGPYQETQYF. This chain links TRBV25-1 with TRBJ2-5; D not resolved. Germline V lookup: CDR1 MGHDK, CDR2 SYGVNS. V was trimmed by 1 base and J by 0 bases, leaving 15 bases between them. The CDR3 runs 17 residues.

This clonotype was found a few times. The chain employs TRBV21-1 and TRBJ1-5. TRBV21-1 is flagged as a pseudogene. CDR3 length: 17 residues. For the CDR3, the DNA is TGTGCCAGCAGCAACATGAACAGACCCTATAGCAATCAGCCCCAGCATTTT. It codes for CASSNMNRPYSNQPQHF.

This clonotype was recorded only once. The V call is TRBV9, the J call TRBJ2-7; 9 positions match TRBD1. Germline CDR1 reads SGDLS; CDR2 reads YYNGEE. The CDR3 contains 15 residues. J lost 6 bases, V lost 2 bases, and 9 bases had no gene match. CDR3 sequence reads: CASSVHGTGSLEQYF. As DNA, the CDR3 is TGTGCCAGCAGCGTTCACGGGACAGGGAGTCTCGAGCAGTACTTC.

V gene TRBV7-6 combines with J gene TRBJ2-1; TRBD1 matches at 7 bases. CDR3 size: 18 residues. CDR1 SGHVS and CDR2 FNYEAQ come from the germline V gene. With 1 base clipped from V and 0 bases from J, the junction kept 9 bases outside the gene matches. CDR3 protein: CASSLDPPGQSSYNEQFF. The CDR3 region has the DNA TGTGCCAGCAGCTTAGATCCACCGGGACAGAGCTCCTACAATGAGCAGTTCTTC.

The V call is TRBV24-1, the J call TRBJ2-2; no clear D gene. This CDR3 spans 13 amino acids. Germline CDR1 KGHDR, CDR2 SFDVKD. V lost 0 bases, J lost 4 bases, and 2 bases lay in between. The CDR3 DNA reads TGTGCCACCAGTGATTTGGGCACCGGGGAGCTGTTTTTT. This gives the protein CATSDLGTGELFF.

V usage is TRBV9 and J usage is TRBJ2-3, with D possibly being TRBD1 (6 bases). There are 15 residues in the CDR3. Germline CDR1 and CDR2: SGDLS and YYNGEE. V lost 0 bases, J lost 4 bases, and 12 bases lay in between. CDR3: CASSVEGDLADTQYF. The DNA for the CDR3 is TGTGCCAGCAGCGTAGAGGGGGACCTGGCAGATACGCAGTATTTT.

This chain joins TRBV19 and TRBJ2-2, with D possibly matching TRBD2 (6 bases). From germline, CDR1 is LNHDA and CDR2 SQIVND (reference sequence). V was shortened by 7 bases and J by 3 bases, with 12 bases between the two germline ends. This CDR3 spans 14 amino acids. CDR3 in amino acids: CASKVRDYTGELFF. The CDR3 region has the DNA TGTGCCAGTAAAGTGCGGGATTACACCGGGGAGCTGTTTTTT.

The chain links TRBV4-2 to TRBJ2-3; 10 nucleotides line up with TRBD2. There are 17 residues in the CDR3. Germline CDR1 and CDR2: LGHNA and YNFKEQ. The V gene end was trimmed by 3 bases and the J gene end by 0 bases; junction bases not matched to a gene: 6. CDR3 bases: TGTGCCAGCAGCCATTCGAGCGGGAGGGCTAGCACAGATACGCAGTATTTT. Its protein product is CASSHSSGRASTDTQYF.

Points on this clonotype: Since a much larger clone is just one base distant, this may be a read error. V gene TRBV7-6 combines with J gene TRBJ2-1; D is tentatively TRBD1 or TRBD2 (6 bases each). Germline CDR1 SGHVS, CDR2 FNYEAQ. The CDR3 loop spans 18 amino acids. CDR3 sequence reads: CASSPPFGGGFSYNEKFF. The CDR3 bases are TGTGCCAGCAGTCCCCCCTTCGGGGGCGGGTTCTCCTACAATGAGAAGTTCTTC.

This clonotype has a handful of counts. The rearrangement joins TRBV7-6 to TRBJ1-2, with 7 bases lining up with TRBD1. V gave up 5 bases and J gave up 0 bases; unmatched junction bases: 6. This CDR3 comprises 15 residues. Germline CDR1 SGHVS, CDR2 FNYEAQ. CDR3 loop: CASSPLDRANYGYTF. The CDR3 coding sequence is TGTGCCAGCAGCCCTTTAGACAGGGCTAACTATGGCTACACCTTC. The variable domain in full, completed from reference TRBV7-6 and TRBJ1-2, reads GAGVSQSPRYKVTKRGQDVALRCDPISGHVSLYWYRQALGQGPEFLTYFNYEAQQDKSGLPNDRFSAERPEGSISTLTIQRTEQRDSAMYRCASSPLDRANYGYTFGSGTRLTVV.

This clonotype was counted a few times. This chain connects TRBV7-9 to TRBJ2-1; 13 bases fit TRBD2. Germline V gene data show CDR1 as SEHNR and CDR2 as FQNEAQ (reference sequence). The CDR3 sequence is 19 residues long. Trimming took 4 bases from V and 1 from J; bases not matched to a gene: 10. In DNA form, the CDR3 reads TGTGCCAGCAGCTCACTAGCGGGAGGGCCGGTTCAGTCCTACAATGAGCAGTTCTTC. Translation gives CASSSLAGGPVQSYNEQFF.

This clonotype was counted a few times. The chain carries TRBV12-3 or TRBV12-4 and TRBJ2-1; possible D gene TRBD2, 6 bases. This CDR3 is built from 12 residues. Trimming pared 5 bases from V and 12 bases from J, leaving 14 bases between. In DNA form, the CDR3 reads TGTGCCAGCAGTGGACTTAGCGGAACGCAGTTCTTC. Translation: CASSGLSGTQFF.

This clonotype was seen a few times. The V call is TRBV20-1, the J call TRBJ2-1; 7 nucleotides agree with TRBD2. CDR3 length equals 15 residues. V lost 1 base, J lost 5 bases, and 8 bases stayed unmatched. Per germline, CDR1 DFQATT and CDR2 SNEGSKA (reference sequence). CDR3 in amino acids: CSARGGPGLNNEQFF. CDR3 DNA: TGCAGTGCTAGAGGGGGTCCGGGACTAAACAATGAGCAGTTCTTC.

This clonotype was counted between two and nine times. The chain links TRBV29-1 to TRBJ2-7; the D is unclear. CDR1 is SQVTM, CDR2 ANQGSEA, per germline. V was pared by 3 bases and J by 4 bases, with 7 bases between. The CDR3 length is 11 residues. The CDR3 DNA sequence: TGCAGCGTTGAGAGGAATTACGAGCAGTACTTC. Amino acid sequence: CSVERNYEQYF.

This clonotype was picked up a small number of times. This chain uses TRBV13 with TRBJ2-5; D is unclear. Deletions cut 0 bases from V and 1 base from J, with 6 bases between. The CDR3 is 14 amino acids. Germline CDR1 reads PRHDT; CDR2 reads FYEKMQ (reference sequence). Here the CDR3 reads CASSLGGIQETQYF. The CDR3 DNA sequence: TGTGCCAGCAGCTTAGGAGGAATCCAAGAGACCCAGTACTTC.

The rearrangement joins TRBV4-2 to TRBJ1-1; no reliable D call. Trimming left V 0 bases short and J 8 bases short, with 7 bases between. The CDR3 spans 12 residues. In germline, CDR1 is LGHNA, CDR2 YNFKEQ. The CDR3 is CASSQDGLEAFF. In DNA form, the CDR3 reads TGTGCCAGCAGCCAAGATGGGTTGGAAGCTTTCTTT.